A selection of T cell receptor beta chains follows, all from one sample in a study. MiXCR was run by TCRdb on the 5' RACE reads, yielding one entry per CDR3 protein. This table has tens of thousands of distinct CDR3 sequences, around 25% appearing once. The sample was tumor-infiltrating naive CD4+ T cells sorted from the breast tumor. These receptors all come from a female donor with breast cancer. Each CDR3 is given with its conserved first and last residue. D genes are given only for firm matches. The listing skips clone size in some rows; elsewhere it reads once, few, many or a size class.

D gene: TRBD1; J gene: TRBJ1-1; V gene: TRBV5-5; clone size: NA; CDR3 protein: CASSRRTGDFDTEAFF; CDR3 DNA: TGTGCCAGCAGCCGACGGACAGGGGATTTTGACACTGAAGCTTTCTTT
D gene: NA; J gene: TRBJ1-2; V gene: TRBV5-1; clone size: few; CDR3 protein: CASSAQGNGYTF; CDR3 DNA: TGCGCTAGCAGCGCACAGGGAAATGGCTACACCTTC
D gene: TRBD2; J gene: TRBJ2-1; V gene: TRBV15; clone size: many; CDR3 protein: CATSRETSGFSYNEQFF; CDR3 DNA: TGTGCCACCAGCAGAGAGACTAGCGGATTCTCCTACAATGAGCAGTTCTTC
D gene: TRBD1; J gene: TRBJ1-2; V gene: TRBV5-1; clone size: NA; CDR3 protein: CASSLRTGGKDGYTF; CDR3 DNA: TGCGCCAGCAGCTTGCGGACAGGGGGGAAGGATGGCTACACCTTC
D gene: TRBD2; J gene: TRBJ2-5; V gene: TRBV27; clone size: NA; CDR3 protein: CASRTSGFNQETQYF; CDR3 DNA: TGTGCCAGCAGGACTAGCGGATTTAATCAAGAGACCCAGTACTTC
D gene: TRBD2; J gene: TRBJ2-1; V gene: TRBV7-9; clone size: medium-sized; CDR3 protein: CASSARLAVDEQFF; CDR3 DNA: TGTGCCAGCAGCGCCCGACTAGCTGTCGATGAGCAGTTCTTC
D gene: NA; J gene: TRBJ1-2; V gene: TRBV27; clone size: NA; CDR3 protein: CASSLMGAGGYTF; CDR3 DNA: TGTGCCAGCAGTTTAATGGGGGCTGGGGGCTACACCTTC
D gene: NA; J gene: TRBJ2-5; V gene: TRBV5-1; clone size: many; CDR3 protein: CASSQYQETQYF; CDR3 DNA: TGCGCCAGCTCCCAGTACCAAGAGACCCAGTACTTC
D gene: TRBD1; J gene: TRBJ1-4; V gene: TRBV5-1; clone size: few; CDR3 protein: CASSSSGTEDEKLFF; CDR3 DNA: TGCGCCAGCAGCTCCTCAGGGACAGAGGATGAAAAACTGTTTTTT
D gene: NA; J gene: TRBJ1-1; V gene: TRBV5-1; clone size: NA; CDR3 protein: CASRLGAGSGVRTEAFF; CDR3 DNA: TGCGCCAGCAGGCTTGGTGCCGGATCGGGGGTTAGGACTGAAGCTTTCTTT
D gene: TRBD2; J gene: TRBJ2-1; V gene: TRBV29-1; clone size: many; CDR3 protein: CSATGTSGSRGSYNEQFF; CDR3 DNA: TGCAGCGCCACCGGGACTAGCGGGAGTCGTGGCTCCTACAATGAGCAGTTCTTC
D gene: NA; J gene: TRBJ2-3; V gene: TRBV6-1; clone size: NA; CDR3 protein: CASSAGRSGRLGADTQYF; CDR3 DNA: TGTGCCAGCAGTGCCGGTCGTTCAGGGAGGCTTGGCGCAGATACGCAGTATTTT
D gene: NA; J gene: TRBJ1-1; V gene: TRBV20-1; clone size: NA; CDR3 protein: CSARSPNTEAFF; CDR3 DNA: TGCAGTGCTAGAAGCCCGAACACTGAAGCTTTCTTT
D gene: NA; J gene: TRBJ1-5; V gene: TRBV28; clone size: few; CDR3 protein: CASQTADSNQPQHF; CDR3 DNA: TGTGCCAGCCAAACGGCTGATAGCAATCAGCCCCAGCATTTT
D gene: TRBD1; J gene: TRBJ1-2; V gene: TRBV6-5; clone size: many; CDR3 protein: CASSYIRTGGSYGYTF; CDR3 DNA: TGTGCCAGCAGTTATATACGGACAGGGGGCAGCTATGGCTACACCTTC
D gene: TRBD2; J gene: TRBJ2-1; V gene: TRBV7-8; clone size: NA; CDR3 protein: CASSLTKGLAGGIRFF; CDR3 DNA: TGTGCCAGCAGCTTAACCAAGGGACTAGCGGGAGGAATTCGCTTCTTC
D gene: NA; J gene: TRBJ1-6; V gene: TRBV28; clone size: few; CDR3 protein: CAAQGNLNSPLHF; CDR3 DNA: TGTGCCGCCCAGGGGAATCTTAACTCACCCCTCCACTTT
D gene: TRBD2; J gene: TRBJ2-1; V gene: TRBV24-1; clone size: few; CDR3 protein: CATAVLAGGSYNEQFF; CDR3 DNA: TGTGCCACCGCCGTACTAGCGGGAGGGTCCTACAATGAGCAGTTCTTC
D gene: NA; J gene: TRBJ2-5; V gene: TRBV12-3/TRBV12-4; clone size: many; CDR3 protein: CASSFDRTQTQYF; CDR3 DNA: TGTGCCAGCAGTTTCGACAGGACGCAGACCCAGTACTTC
D gene: NA; J gene: TRBJ1-4; V gene: TRBV29-1; clone size: few; CDR3 protein: CSAARGNEKLFF; CDR3 DNA: TGCAGCGCAGCCAGGGGTAATGAAAAACTGTTTTTT
D gene: TRBD1; J gene: TRBJ1-2; V gene: TRBV12-3/TRBV12-4; clone size: NA; CDR3 protein: CASSTGQGGTGYTF; CDR3 DNA: TGTGCCAGCAGTACCGGACAGGGAGGTACGGGCTACACCTTC
D gene: NA; J gene: TRBJ2-4; V gene: TRBV4-1; clone size: once; CDR3 protein: CASSRTPPGQPKNIQYF; CDR3 DNA: TGCGCCAGCAGTCGAACCCCGCCCGGCCAGCCCAAAAACATTCAGTACTTC
D gene: NA; J gene: TRBJ1-1; V gene: TRBV25-1; clone size: NA; CDR3 protein: CASSEEYTEAFF; CDR3 DNA: TGTGCCAGCAGTGAAGAGTACACTGAAGCTTTCTTT
D gene: NA; J gene: TRBJ2-1; V gene: TRBV6-2/TRBV6-3; clone size: once; CDR3 protein: CASSEGGNNEQLF; CDR3 DNA: TGTGCCAGCTCCGAGGGGGGGAACAATGAGCAGCTCTTC
D gene: NA; J gene: TRBJ2-7; V gene: TRBV6-5; clone size: few; CDR3 protein: CASRYGRSYEQYF; CDR3 DNA: TGTGCCAGCAGGTACGGCCGTTCCTACGAGCAGTACTTC